This T cell receptor (beta chain) was profiled in a study of a mutant IDH1 vaccine in newly diagnosed glioma. Study-wide background: Vaccination was launched 4-6 weeks after radiotherapy alone, or with temozolomide cycles. Study findings and constraints: Evidence of vaccine-induced immune responses was documented in approximately 93% of patients.

Germline V gene lookup returns CDR1 LNHDA and CDR2 SQIVND (reference sequence). This CDR3 spans 16 amino acids. Trimming left V 6 bases short and J 0 bases short, with 14 bases between. Time point specified: week 47, end of study. The content of each vaccine dose was 300 ug of mutant IDH1 20-mer peptide, and topical imiquimod accompanied it. Every donor had a new WHO grade 3 or 4 astrocytoma that was IDH1-mutant, with loss of nuclear ATRX. Libraries were prepared by immunoSEQ multiplex PCR; TCRdb keeps only in-frame clonotypes and omits some of them. Of roughly 38,000 clones listed, 70% to 85% are singletons. This clone was seen a single time. Its target is unknown.

The sequence derives from a man aged 18 to 30 with glioma. Some clones in this sample may be carry-over from other donors' samples. This specimen consisted of PBMCs, obtained from a glioma patient whose treatment included an IDH1 peptide vaccine. V and J are TRBV19 and TRBJ2-2; D unclear. The CDR3 sequence is CASSSPGQANTGELFF. Written as DNA, the CDR3 is TGTGCCAGTAGCTCCCCCGGTCAGGCGAACACCGGGGAGCTGTTTTTT.